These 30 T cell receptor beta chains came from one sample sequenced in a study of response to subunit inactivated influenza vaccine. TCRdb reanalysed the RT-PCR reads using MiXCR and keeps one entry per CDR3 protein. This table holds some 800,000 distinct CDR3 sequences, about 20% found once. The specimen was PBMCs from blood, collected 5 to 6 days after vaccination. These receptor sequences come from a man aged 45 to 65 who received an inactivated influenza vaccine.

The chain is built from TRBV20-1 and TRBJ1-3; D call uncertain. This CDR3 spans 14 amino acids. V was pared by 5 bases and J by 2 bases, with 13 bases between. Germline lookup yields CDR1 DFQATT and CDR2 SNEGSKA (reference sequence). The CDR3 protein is CSAPGRVPGNTIYF. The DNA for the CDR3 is TGCAGTGCTCCCGGTAGGGTCCCTGGAAACACCATATATTTT.

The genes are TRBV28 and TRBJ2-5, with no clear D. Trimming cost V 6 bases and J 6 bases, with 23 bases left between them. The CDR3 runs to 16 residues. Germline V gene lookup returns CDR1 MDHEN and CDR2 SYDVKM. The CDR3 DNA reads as TGTGCCAGCAGCTTACTCGATGCAGGAAGTGGGCAGACCCAGTACTTC. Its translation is CASSLLDAGSGQTQYF. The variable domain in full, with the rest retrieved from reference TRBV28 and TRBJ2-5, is DVKVTQSSRYLVKRTGEKVFLECVQDMDHENMFWYRQDPGLGLRLIYFSYDVKMKEKGDIPEGYSVSREKKERFSLILESASTNQTSMYLCASSLLDAGSGQTQYFGPGTRLLVL.

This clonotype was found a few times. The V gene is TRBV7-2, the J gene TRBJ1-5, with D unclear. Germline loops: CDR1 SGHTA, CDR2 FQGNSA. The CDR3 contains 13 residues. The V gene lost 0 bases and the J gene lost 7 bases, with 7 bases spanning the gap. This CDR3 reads CASSLAAEQPQHF. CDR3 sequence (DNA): TGTGCCAGCAGCTTAGCTGCCGAGCAGCCCCAGCATTTT.

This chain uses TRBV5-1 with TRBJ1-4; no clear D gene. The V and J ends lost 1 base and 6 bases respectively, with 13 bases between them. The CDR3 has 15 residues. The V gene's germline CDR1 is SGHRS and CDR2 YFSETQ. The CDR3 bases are TGCGCCAGCAGCTTGAGTATAGGCCGGGATGAAAAACTGTTTTTT. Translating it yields CASSLSIGRDEKLFF.

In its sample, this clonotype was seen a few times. The CDR3 region has the DNA TGTGCCAGCAGCTATGCAGGGGGCACATACAATGAGCAGTTCTTC. Translation gives CASSYAGGTYNEQFF. This chain joins TRBV11-2 and TRBJ2-1; the match to TRBD1 covers 8 bases. There are 15 residues in the CDR3. J lost 4 bases, V lost 4 bases, and 6 bases had no gene match. Germline lookup yields CDR1 SGHAT and CDR2 FQNNGV.

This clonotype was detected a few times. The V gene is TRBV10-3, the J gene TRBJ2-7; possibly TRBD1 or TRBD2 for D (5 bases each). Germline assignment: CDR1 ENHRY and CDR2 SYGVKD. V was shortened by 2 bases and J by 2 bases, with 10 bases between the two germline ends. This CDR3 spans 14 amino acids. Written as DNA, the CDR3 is TGTGCCATCAGTGAGCCACGGGACGCCTACGAGCAGTACTTC. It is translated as CAISEPRDAYEQYF.

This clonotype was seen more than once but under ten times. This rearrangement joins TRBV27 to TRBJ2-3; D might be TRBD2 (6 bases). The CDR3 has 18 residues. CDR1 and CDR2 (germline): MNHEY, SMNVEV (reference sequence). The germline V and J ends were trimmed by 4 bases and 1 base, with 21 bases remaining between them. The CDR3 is CASSWRATAIRGTDTQYF. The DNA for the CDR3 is TGTGCCAGCAGTTGGAGGGCTACGGCGATACGGGGCACAGATACGCAGTATTTT.

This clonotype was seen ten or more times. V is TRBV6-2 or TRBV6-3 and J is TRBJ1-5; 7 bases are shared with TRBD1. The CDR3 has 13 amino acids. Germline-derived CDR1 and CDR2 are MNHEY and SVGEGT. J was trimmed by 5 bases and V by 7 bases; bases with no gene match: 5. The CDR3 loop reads CASTDTGDQPQHF. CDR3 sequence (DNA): TGTGCCAGCACCGATACAGGGGATCAGCCCCAGCATTTT.

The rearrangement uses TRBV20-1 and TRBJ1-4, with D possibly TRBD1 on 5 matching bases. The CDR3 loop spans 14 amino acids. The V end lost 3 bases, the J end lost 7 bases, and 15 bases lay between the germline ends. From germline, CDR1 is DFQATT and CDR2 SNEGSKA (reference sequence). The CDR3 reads CSARGGQAAEKLFF. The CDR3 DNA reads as TGCAGTGCTAGGGGCGGACAAGCGGCTGAAAAACTGTTTTTT.

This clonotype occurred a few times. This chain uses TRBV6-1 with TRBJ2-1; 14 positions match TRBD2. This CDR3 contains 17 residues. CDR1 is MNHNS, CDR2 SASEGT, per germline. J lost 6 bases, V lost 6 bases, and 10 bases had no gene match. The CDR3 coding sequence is TGTGCCAGCAGCCTCTACGGACTAGCGGGAGGAGGCAATGAGCAGTTCTTC. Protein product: CASSLYGLAGGGNEQFF.

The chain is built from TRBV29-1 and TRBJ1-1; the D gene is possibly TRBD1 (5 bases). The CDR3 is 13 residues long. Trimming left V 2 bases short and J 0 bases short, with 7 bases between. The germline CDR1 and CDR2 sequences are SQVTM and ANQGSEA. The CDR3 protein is CSVERQLNTEAFF. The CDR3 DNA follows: TGCAGCGTTGAACGACAGCTGAACACTGAAGCTTTCTTT.

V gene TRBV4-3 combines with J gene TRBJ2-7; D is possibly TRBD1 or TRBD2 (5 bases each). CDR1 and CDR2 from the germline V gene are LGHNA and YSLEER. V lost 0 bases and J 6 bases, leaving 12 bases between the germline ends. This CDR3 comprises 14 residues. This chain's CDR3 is CASSQEGRVGEQYF. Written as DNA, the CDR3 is TGCGCCAGCAGCCAAGAGGGGCGGGTAGGCGAGCAGTACTTC.

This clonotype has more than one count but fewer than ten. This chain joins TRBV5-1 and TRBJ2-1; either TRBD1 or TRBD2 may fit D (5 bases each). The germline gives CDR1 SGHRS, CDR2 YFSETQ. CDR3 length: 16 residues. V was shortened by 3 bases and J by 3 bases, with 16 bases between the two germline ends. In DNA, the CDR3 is TGCGCCAGCAGCTCCTCTCCGGGACGGGTCTACAATGAGCAGTTCTTC. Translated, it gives CASSSSPGRVYNEQFF.

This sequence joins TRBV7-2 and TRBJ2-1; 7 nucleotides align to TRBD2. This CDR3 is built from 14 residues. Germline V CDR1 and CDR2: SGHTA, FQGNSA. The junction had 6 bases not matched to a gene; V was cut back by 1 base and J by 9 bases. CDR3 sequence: CASSLGSAGVEQFF. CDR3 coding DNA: TGTGCCAGCAGCTTAGGCAGCGCGGGAGTTGAGCAGTTCTTC.

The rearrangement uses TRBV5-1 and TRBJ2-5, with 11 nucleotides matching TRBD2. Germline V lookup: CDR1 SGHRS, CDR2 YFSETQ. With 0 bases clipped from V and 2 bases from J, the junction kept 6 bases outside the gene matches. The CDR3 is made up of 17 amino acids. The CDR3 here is CASSLATSGTVQETQYF. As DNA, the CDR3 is TGCGCCAGCAGCTTGGCGACTAGCGGGACGGTTCAAGAGACCCAGTACTTC.

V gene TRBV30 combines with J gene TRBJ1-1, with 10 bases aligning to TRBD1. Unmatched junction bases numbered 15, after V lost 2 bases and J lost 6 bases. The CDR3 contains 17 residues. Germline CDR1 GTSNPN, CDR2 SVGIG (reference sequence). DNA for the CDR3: TGTGCCTGGAGTCCAAGACAGGGGGCTCAACCGGACGCTGAAGCTTTCTTT. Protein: CAWSPRQGAQPDAEAFF. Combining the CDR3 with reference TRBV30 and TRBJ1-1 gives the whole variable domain SQTIHQWPATLVQPVGSPLSLECTVEGTSNPNLYWYRQAAGRGLQLLFYSVGIGQISSEVPQNLSASRPQDRQFILSSKKLLLSDSGFYLCAWSPRQGAQPDAEAFFGQGTRLTVV.

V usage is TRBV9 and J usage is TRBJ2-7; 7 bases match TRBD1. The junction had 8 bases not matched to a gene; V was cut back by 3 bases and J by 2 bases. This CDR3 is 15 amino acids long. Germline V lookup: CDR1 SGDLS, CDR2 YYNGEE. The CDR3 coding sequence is TGTGCCAGCAGCGCGTCCGGGACAGAAGCCTACGAGCAGTACTTC. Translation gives CASSASGTEAYEQYF.

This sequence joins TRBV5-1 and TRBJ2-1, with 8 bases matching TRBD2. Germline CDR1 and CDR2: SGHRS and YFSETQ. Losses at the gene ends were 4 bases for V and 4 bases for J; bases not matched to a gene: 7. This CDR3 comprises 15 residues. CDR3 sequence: CASSPISGNYNEQFF. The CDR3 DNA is TGCGCCAGCAGCCCAATTAGCGGGAATTACAATGAGCAGTTCTTC. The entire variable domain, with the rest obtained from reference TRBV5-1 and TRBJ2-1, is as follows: KAGVTQTPRYLIKTRGQQVTLSCSPISGHRSVSWYQQTPGQGLQFLFEYFSETQRNKGNFPGRFSGRQFSNSRSEMNVSTLELGDSALYLCASSPISGNYNEQFFGPGTRLTVL.

CDR3 nucleotide sequence: TGTGCCATCAGTGGCGGTAGCGGGGGGGAAGAGACCCAGTACTTC. Translation: CAISGGSGGEETQYF. The chain employs TRBV10-3 and TRBJ2-5; TRBD2 matches at 11 bases. The CDR3 has 15 amino acids. The germline V gene has CDR1 ENHRY and CDR2 SYGVKD. V trimming: 4 bases; J trimming: 3 bases; junction bases outside the gene matches: 4.

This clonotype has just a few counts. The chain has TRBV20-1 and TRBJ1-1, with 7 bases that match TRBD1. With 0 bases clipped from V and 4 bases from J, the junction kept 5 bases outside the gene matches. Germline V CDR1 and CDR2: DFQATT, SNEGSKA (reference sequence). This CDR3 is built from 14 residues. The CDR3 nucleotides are TGCAGTGCTAGAGACCCGACAGGGAGCACTGAAGCTTTCTTT. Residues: CSARDPTGSTEAFF.

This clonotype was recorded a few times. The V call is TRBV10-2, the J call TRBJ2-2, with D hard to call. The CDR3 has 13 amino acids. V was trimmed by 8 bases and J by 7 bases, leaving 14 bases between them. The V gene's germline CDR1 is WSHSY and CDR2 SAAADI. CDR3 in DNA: TGCGCCAGCCAGTGGAACCCAAACGGGGAGCTGTTTTTT. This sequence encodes CASQWNPNGELFF.

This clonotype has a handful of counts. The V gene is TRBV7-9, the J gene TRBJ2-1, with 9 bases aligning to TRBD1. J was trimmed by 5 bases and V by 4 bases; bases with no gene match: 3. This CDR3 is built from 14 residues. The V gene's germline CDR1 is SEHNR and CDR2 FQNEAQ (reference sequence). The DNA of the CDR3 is TGTGCCAGCAGCTCCGGGACAGGGCACAATGAGCAGTTCTTC. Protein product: CASSSGTGHNEQFF.

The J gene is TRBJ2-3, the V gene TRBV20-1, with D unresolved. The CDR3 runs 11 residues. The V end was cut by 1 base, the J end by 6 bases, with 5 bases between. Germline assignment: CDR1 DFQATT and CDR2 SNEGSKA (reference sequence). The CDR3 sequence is CSARVWDTQYF. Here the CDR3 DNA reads TGCAGTGCTAGAGTGTGGGATACGCAGTATTTT.

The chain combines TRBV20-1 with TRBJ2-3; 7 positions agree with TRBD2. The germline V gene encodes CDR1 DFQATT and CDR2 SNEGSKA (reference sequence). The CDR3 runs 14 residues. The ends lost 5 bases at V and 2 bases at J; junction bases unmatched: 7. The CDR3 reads CSAGASGNTDTQYF. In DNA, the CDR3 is TGCAGTGCTGGGGCTAGCGGAAACACAGATACGCAGTATTTT.

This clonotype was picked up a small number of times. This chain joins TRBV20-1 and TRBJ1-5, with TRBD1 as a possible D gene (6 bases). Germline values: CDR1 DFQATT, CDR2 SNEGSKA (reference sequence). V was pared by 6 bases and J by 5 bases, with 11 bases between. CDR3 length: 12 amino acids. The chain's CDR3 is CSAMTGHQPQHF. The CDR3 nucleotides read TGCAGTGCGATGACAGGTCATCAGCCCCAGCATTTT.

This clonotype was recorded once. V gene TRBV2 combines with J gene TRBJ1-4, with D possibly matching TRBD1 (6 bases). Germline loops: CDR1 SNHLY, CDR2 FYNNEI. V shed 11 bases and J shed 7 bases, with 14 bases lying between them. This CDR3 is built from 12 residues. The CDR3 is CAGTGIAEKLFF. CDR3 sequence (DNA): TGTGCCGGAACAGGGATTGCTGAAAAACTGTTTTTT.

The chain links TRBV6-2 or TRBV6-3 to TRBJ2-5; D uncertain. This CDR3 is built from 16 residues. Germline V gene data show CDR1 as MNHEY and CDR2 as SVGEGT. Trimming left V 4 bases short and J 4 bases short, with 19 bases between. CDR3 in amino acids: CASSFGVADWGETQYF. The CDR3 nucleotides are TGTGCCAGCAGTTTCGGTGTGGCAGACTGGGGAGAGACCCAGTACTTC.

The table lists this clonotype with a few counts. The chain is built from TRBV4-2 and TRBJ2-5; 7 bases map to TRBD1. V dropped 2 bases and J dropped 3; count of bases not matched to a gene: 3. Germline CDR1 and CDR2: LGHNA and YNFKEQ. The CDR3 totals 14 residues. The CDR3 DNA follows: TGTGCCAGCAGCCAATATGACAGGGAAGAGACCCAGTACTTC. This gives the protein CASSQYDREETQYF.

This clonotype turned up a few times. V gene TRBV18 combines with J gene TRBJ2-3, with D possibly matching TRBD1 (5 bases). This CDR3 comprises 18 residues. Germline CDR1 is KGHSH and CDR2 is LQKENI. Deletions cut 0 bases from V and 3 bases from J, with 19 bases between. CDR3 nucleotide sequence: TGTGCCAGCTCACCACCTATCCGACAGAGGATAGGAACAGATACGCAGTATTTT. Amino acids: CASSPPIRQRIGTDTQYF.

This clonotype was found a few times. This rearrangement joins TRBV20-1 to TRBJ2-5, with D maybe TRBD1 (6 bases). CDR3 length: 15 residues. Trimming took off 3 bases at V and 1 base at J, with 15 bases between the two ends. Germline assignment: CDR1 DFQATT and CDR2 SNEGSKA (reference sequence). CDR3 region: CSARGEGHLQETQYF. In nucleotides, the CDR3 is TGCAGTGCTAGGGGAGAGGGACACCTCCAAGAGACCCAGTACTTC.